This entry describes one T cell receptor (beta chain). Original analysis: Estimated nucleated cell counts came from reference gene primer amplification. The table came from immunoSEQ multiplex PCR; TCRdb's copy has only in-frame clones and leaves some out. The DNA gave D and trimming, while V, J and clone size come from that table. There are more than 200,000 clones in the sample; roughly 88% occur only once, and under 1.5% lies in the top ten. The sample belongs to a study of blood T cell repertoires in COVID-19. Study-level information: The United States, Italy and Spain were the sources of the acute and convalescent COVID-19 samples. T cells, B-cell-depleted T cells, or PBMCs provided the cDNA or gDNA that served as material.

The CDR3 runs 13 residues. The germline V gene encodes CDR1 SGHTA and CDR2 FQGTGA. Trimming removed 5 bases from V and 3 bases from J; junction bases left unmatched: 3. V gene TRBV7-3 combines with J gene TRBJ1-2; TRBD1 matches 7 bases. The TCR originated in a man older than 75 with acute or convalescent COVID-19. The sample comprised peripheral blood. CDR3 sequence reads: CASSPDRDYGYTF. The DNA of the CDR3 is TGTGCCAGCAGCCCCGACAGGGACTATGGCTACACCTTC.